This TCR beta chain was profiled in a study of cytomegalovirus exposure and HLA in healthy donors. The PCR contained 60 Vbeta and 13 Jbeta primers. Measured with immunoSEQ multiplex PCR; TCRdb has only the in-frame clones, and not every one. The repertoire holds under 200,000 clones, with roughly nine tenths as singletons. V dropped 2 bases and J dropped 7 bases, with 18 bases sitting between them. The CDR3 is 16 amino acids. The V gene's germline CDR1 is SNHLY and CDR2 FYNNEI. The sequence was obtained from a woman younger than 45 in good health and CMV-seronegative. The material sequenced was PBMCs. The chain employs TRBV2 and TRBJ2-1, with D tentatively TRBD1 (5 bases). Here the CDR3 DNA reads TGTGCCAGCAGTGAACAGGGAAGCTGGTTAGGGAATGAGCAGTTCTTC. Translated, it gives CASSEQGSWLGNEQFF. The variable domain in full, with the rest retrieved from reference TRBV2 and TRBJ2-1, is EPEVTQTPSHQVTQMGQEVILRCVPISNHLYFYWYRQILGQKVEFLVSFYNNEISEKSEIFDDQFSVERPDGSNFTLKIRSTKLEDSAMYFCASSEQGSWLGNEQFFGPGTRLTVL.